The 24 T cell receptor beta chains presented below share a single source sample, sequenced in a study of post-analysis software for immune sequencing data. Study-wide results and limits: A few TRBV segments occurring more often in patients than controls included TRBV5-6, TRBV5-1 and TRBV20-1.

Unique molecular identifiers were built into the TCR beta cDNA libraries. TCRdb reprocessed the PCR reads via MiXCR and lists one record per CDR3 protein. The sample shows hundreds of thousands of distinct CDR3 sequences, 59% of them seen only once. These TCRs are of unknown antigen specificity. Material: blood. These TCRs come from a girl aged 2 to 10 with multiple sclerosis.

The V call is TRBV9, the J call TRBJ1-2, with TRBD1 as a possible D gene (5 bases). The CDR3 length is 16 residues. Germline V gene sequence: CDR1 SGDLS, CDR2 YYNGEE. With 0 bases removed from V and 2 bases from J, the gap between germline ends came to 14 bases. The CDR3 sequence is CASSVAGGKVNYGYTF. The CDR3 region has the DNA TGTGCCAGCAGCGTAGCCGGGGGGAAGGTAAACTATGGCTACACCTTC.

The chain recombines TRBV12-3 or TRBV12-4 with TRBJ2-3; 11 nucleotides line up with TRBD2. Trimming removed 6 bases from V and 6 bases from J; junction bases left unmatched: 8. The CDR3 totals 15 residues. The CDR3 here is CASRPTLAGEDTQYF. The CDR3 coding sequence is TGTGCCAGCAGACCTACACTAGCGGGGGAGGATACGCAGTATTTT.

This chain uses TRBV9 with TRBJ1-2; D uncertain. This CDR3 contains 15 residues. Trimming shortened V by 2 bases and J by 3 bases, and 14 bases separated the two germline ends. Per germline, CDR1 SGDLS and CDR2 YYNGEE. CDR3 nucleotides: TGTGCCAGCAGCGTGAGGCAGGCCCTAGACTATGGCTACACCTTC. This gives the protein CASSVRQALDYGYTF.

The V gene is TRBV6-6, the J gene TRBJ1-1; D is uncertain. Germline CDR1 and CDR2: MNHNY and SVGAGI (reference sequence). The V end lost 4 bases, the J end lost 1 base, and 10 bases lay between the germline ends. CDR3 length: 14 amino acids. CDR3 protein: CASSSGQRNTEAFF. Here the CDR3 DNA reads TGTGCCAGCAGTTCCGGTCAACGGAACACTGAAGCTTTCTTT.

The genes are TRBV10-3 and TRBJ2-5; TRBD2 aligns across 9 bases. V dropped 1 base and J dropped 1; count of bases not matched to a gene: 10. The CDR3 extends over 18 amino acids. CDR1 is ENHRY and CDR2 is SYGVKD in the germline V gene. The CDR3 DNA sequence: TGTGCCATCAGTGAGTTGGTAGGCGGGGGGGCCATCCAAGAGACCCAGTACTTC. Translated: CAISELVGGGAIQETQYF.

The chain employs TRBV10-2 and TRBJ2-1; TRBD1 is a possible D gene (5 bases). This CDR3 has 16 amino acids. The germline V and J ends were trimmed by 10 bases and 7 bases, with 26 bases remaining between them. Germline CDR1 WSHSY, CDR2 SAAADI. In nucleotides, the CDR3 is TGCGCCACCACCGAACGACCAGGACAAACGAGGAATGAGCAGTTCTTC. It encodes CATTERPGQTRNEQFF.

V is TRBV5-1 and J is TRBJ2-5, with TRBD2 as a possible D gene (5 bases). The CDR3 is 15 amino acids. With 4 bases removed from V and 4 bases from J, the gap between germline ends came to 17 bases. Germline V gives CDR1 SGHRS, CDR2 YFSETQ. The CDR3 DNA reads as TGCGCCAGCAGCCCCGGACTCGACCCCAGAGAGACCCAGTACTTC. It translates to CASSPGLDPRETQYF. The full variable domain, its missing parts supplied by reference TRBV5-1 and TRBJ2-5, is KAGVTQTPRYLIKTRGQQVTLSCSPISGHRSVSWYQQTPGQGLQFLFEYFSETQRNKGNFPGRFSGRQFSNSRSEMNVSTLELGDSALYLCASSPGLDPRETQYFGPGTRLLVL.

The chain recombines TRBV10-3 with TRBJ2-4; 12 bases align to TRBD1. V gave up 11 bases and J gave up 0 bases; unmatched junction bases: 11. The V gene's germline CDR1 is ENHRY and CDR2 SYGVKD. This CDR3 has 17 residues. CDR3 coding DNA: TGTGCCGGACGGGACAGGGGGCCTCATCTAGCCAAAAACATTCAGTACTTC. This encodes CAGRDRGPHLAKNIQYF.

The rearrangement joins TRBV2 to TRBJ1-6; 9 nucleotides match TRBD1. V lost 7 bases, J lost 8 bases, and 6 bases stayed unmatched. Germline loops: CDR1 SNHLY, CDR2 FYNNEI. The CDR3 extends over 14 amino acids. The CDR3 here is CASNAGTGYSPLHF. The DNA of the CDR3 is TGTGCCAGCAACGCCGGGACAGGGTATTCACCCCTCCACTTT.

The chain employs TRBV3-1 and TRBJ1-1; D remains unclear. The CDR3 length is 15 residues. CDR1 is LGHDT, CDR2 YNNKEL, per germline (reference sequence). V was clipped by 2 bases and J by 1 base, with 11 bases between them. This chain's CDR3 is CASSQSIPANTEAFF. In DNA, the CDR3 is TGTGCCAGCAGCCAAAGCATACCGGCGAACACTGAAGCTTTCTTT. Variable domain in full (rest from reference TRBV3-1 and TRBJ1-1): DTAVSQTPKYLVTQMGNDKSIKCEQNLGHDTMYWYKQDSKKFLKIMFSYNNKELIINETVPNRFSPKSPDKAHLNLHINSLELGDSAVYFCASSQSIPANTEAFFGQGTRLTVV.

This clonotype appeared a few times. CDR3: CASSPPAKETQYF. CDR3 nucleotides: TGTGCCAGCAGTCCCCCGGCCAAAGAGACCCAGTACTTC. V and J are TRBV2 and TRBJ2-5; no definite D call. Trimming removed 5 bases at V and 3 bases at J, with 10 bases between. CDR1 and CDR2 from the germline V gene are SNHLY and FYNNEI. CDR3 length equals 13 residues.

The chain couples TRBV12-3 or TRBV12-4 to TRBJ2-1, with D perhaps matching TRBD2 (5 bases). Trimming took 3 bases from V and 5 from J, leaving 11 bases between them. This CDR3 has 14 residues. The CDR3 spells CASSFSTRNNEQFF. CDR3 sequence (DNA): TGTGCCAGCAGTTTCTCAACTAGAAACAATGAGCAGTTCTTC.

The chain is built from TRBV29-1 and TRBJ2-1; 10 positions match TRBD2. V lost 6 bases and J lost 1; bases outside the gene matches: 18. CDR1 is SQVTM and CDR2 is ANQGSEA in the germline V gene. The CDR3 is 19 amino acids. CDR3: CSVGSLPTSGITSYNEQFF. The CDR3 nucleotides read TGCAGCGTGGGCTCCCTACCTACTAGCGGGATTACTTCCTACAATGAGCAGTTCTTC.

The rearrangement links TRBV12-3 or TRBV12-4 to TRBJ2-1; 10 nucleotides line up with TRBD1. The CDR3 contains 15 residues. V lost 5 bases to trimming and J lost 10 bases; unmatched junction nucleotides: 11. The CDR3 nucleotides are TGTGCCAGCAGTCCGGGACAGGGGTTTGGCGAGGAGCAGTTCTTC. Residues: CASSPGQGFGEEQFF.

In this sample, this clonotype turned up a few times. The chain recombines TRBV7-3 with TRBJ2-5, with 14 bases lining up with TRBD2. The V gene end was trimmed by 4 bases and the J gene end by 4 bases; junction bases not matched to a gene: 5. CDR1 SGHTA and CDR2 FQGTGA come from the germline V gene. The CDR3 spans 16 residues. The CDR3 DNA reads TGTGCCAGCAGCTCTGGGACTAGCGGGAGAGCAGAGACCCAGTACTTC. Protein: CASSSGTSGRAETQYF. Using reference TRBV7-3 and TRBJ2-5 for the parts outside the CDR3, the full variable domain is GAGVSQTPSNKVTEKGKYVELRCDPISGHTALYWYRQSLGQGPEFLIYFQGTGAADDSGLPNDRFFAVRPEGSVSTLKIQRTERGDSAVYLCASSSGTSGRAETQYFGPGTRLLVL.

The chain uses TRBV12-3 or TRBV12-4 and TRBJ2-4; the D gene could be TRBD1 or TRBD2 (5 bases each). The CDR3 has 13 amino acids. Trimming removed 5 bases at V and 4 bases at J, with 9 bases between. CDR3 region: CASSTGRKNIQYF. The CDR3 DNA is TGTGCCAGCAGTACGGGACGGAAAAACATTCAGTACTTC.

This rearrangement joins TRBV6-6 to TRBJ2-5; 12 nucleotides agree with TRBD2. CDR3 length: 16 amino acids. The J segment lost 7 bases and the V segment lost 5 bases, leaving 11 bases of the junction unmatched. CDR1 and CDR2 from the germline V gene are MNHNY and SVGAGI (reference sequence). Here the CDR3 DNA reads TGTGCCAGCAGTGATTCGCTAGCGGGGGGGGTAGTGACCCAGTACTTC. Translated, it gives CASSDSLAGGVVTQYF.

The chain is built from TRBV29-1 and TRBJ2-1; 8 positions match TRBD1. The germline V gene has CDR1 SQVTM and CDR2 ANQGSEA. The CDR3 length is 15 residues. The J segment lost 4 bases and the V segment lost 2 bases, leaving 7 bases of the junction unmatched. The CDR3 coding sequence is TGCAGCGTTGAACCAAAGGGACAGGAATACAATGAGCAGTTCTTC. This translates into CSVEPKGQEYNEQFF.

V is TRBV6-1 and J is TRBJ2-1, with 11 bases fitting TRBD1. There are 20 residues in the CDR3. The trim removed 6 bases at V and 4 bases at J, leaving 20 bases unmatched. Germline values: CDR1 MNHNS, CDR2 SASEGT. The CDR3 region is CASRGQGGTAGDSIYNEQFF. The CDR3 nucleotides read TGTGCCAGCAGGGGACAGGGGGGTACAGCGGGCGACTCTATATACAATGAGCAGTTCTTC.

The V gene is TRBV13, the J gene TRBJ2-3; 14 bases fit TRBD2. CDR1 and CDR2 (germline): PRHDT, FYEKMQ (reference sequence). The trim removed 8 bases at V and 1 base at J, leaving 11 bases unmatched. The CDR3 consists of 18 residues. The CDR3 DNA sequence: TGTGCCAGCCTTAGGGGACTAGCGGGAGAAGTGGGCACAGATACGCAGTATTTT. As protein: CASLRGLAGEVGTDTQYF.

This chain connects TRBV20-1 to TRBJ2-1; TRBD1 agrees at 8 bases. V gave up 2 bases and J gave up 0 bases; unmatched junction bases: 6. The CDR3 contains 16 residues. Germline values: CDR1 DFQATT, CDR2 SNEGSKA (reference sequence). In DNA form, the CDR3 reads TGCAGTGCTAGACCGACAGGGGCCAGCTCCTACAATGAGCAGTTCTTC. Amino acids: CSARPTGASSYNEQFF.

The chain is built from TRBV6-6 and TRBJ2-7, with D perhaps matching TRBD1 or TRBD2 (5 bases each). The CDR3 length is 15 residues. V lost 0 bases, J lost 6 bases, and 15 bases lay in between. Germline CDR1 reads MNHNY; CDR2 reads SVGAGI (reference sequence). The CDR3 DNA reads TGTGCCAGCAGTTACTCCCGGACCCCAGGGAGCGAGCAGTACTTC. This encodes CASSYSRTPGSEQYF.

The chain links TRBV10-3 to TRBJ2-3; 9 bases agree with TRBD2. The CDR3 sequence is 14 residues long. The germline V gene encodes CDR1 ENHRY and CDR2 SYGVKD. The J segment lost 2 bases and the V segment lost 8 bases, leaving 5 bases of the junction unmatched. This CDR3 is CAISSGEYTDTQYF. The CDR3 region has the DNA TGTGCCATCTCTAGCGGGGAGTACACAGATACGCAGTATTTT.

The sample holds one count of this clonotype. The chain has TRBV3-1 and TRBJ2-5; weak D call: TRBD1 (7 bases). Trimming shortened V by 5 bases and J by 5 bases, and 18 bases separated the two germline ends. The CDR3 has 15 residues. The germline gives CDR1 LGHDT, CDR2 YNNKEL (reference sequence). The CDR3 loop is CASSERGGGRETQYF. DNA of the CDR3: TGTGCCAGCAGCGAACGCGGAGGGGGCCGTGAGACCCAGTACTTC.